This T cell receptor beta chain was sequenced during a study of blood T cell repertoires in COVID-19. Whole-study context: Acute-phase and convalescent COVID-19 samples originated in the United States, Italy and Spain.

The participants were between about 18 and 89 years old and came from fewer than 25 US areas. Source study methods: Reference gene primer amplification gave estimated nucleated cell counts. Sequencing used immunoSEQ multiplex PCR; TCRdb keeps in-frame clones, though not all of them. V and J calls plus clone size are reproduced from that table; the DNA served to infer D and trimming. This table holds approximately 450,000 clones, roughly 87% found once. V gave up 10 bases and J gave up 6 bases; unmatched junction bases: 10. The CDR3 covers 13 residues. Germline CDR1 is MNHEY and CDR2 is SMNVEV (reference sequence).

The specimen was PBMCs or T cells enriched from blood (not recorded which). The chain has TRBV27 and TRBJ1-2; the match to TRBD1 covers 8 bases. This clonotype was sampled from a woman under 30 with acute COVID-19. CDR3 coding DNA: TGTGCCACCGGACAGGGTGTGTGGGATGGCTACACCTTC. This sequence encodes CATGQGVWDGYTF.